This T cell receptor beta chain is drawn from a study of Ad26.COV2.S vaccination and SARS-CoV-2 variants. Overall study: In the COV1001 trial, the donor was in the Ad26.COV2.S arm. Study-level points and caveats: Spike-specific TCR breadth was greater in vaccine than placebo recipients. Recipients of vaccine and of placebo showed similar breadth of their non-spike TCR repertoires.

The germline V gene encodes CDR1 SGHRS and CDR2 YFSETQ. Trimming at V came to 4 bases and at J to 6 bases, leaving 9 bases not matched to a gene. The CDR3 has 15 amino acids. Clones were read by immunoSEQ multiplex PCR, and TCRdb kept only the in-frame ones, dropping some. The sample has roughly 240,000 clones, 88% seen once. In the case of this clone: Its antigen is undetermined.

Indicated treatment: roughly 19 received Ad26.COV2.S at low or high dose, single or two shots; 5 received placebo; per-sample allocation not given. Samples analyzed were those drawn on day 63 after the first vaccine or placebo injection. This sequence joins TRBV5-1 and TRBJ2-1, with 8 bases that match TRBD1. This sequence originates from a person aged 18-65 years who received the Ad26.COV2.S COVID-19 vaccine or a placebo. The sequencing here drew on peripheral blood, taken in a trial of Ad26.COV2.S vaccine versus placebo. CDR3: CASSRDRPLINEQFF. The CDR3 DNA reads TGCGCCAGCAGCCGGGACAGGCCCTTGATCAATGAGCAGTTCTTC.